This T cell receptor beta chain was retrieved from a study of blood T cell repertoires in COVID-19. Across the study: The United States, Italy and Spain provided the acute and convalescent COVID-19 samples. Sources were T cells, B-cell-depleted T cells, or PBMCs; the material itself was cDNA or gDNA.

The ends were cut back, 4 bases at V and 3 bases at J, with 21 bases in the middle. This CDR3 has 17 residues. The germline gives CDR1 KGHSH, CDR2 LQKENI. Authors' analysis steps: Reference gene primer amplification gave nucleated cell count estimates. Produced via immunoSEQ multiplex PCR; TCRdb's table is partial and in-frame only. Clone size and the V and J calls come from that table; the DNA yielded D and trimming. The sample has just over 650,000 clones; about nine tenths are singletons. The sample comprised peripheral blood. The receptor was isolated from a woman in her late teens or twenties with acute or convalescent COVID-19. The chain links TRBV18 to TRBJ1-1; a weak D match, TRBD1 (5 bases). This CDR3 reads CASSQGEVRIDYTEAFF. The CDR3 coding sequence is TGTGCCAGCTCACAAGGGGAGGTTAGGATAGATTACACTGAAGCTTTCTTT.